A single sample gave rise to the 25 T cell receptor beta chains below, sequenced in a study of T cell changes during pregnancy in multiple sclerosis. Libraries were prepared by immunoSEQ multiplex PCR; TCRdb keeps only in-frame clonotypes and omits some of them. The sample carries approximately 70,000 clones, around 92% recorded once. The sequences come from peripheral blood, collected in the second trimester of pregnancy. These receptors were taken from a female donor in good health, enrolled as a control in a pregnancy study.

The genes are TRBV7-8 and TRBJ2-1, with 9 bases that match TRBD2. The CDR3 loop spans 15 amino acids. The trim removed 5 bases at V and 4 bases at J, leaving 6 bases unmatched. CDR1 and CDR2 (germline): SGHVS, FQNEAQ. The CDR3 region is CASSVMTSGYNEQFF. The CDR3, as DNA: TGTGCCAGCAGCGTGATGACTAGCGGATACAATGAGCAGTTCTTC.

The J gene is TRBJ1-3, the V gene TRBV30; TRBD1 matches at 7 bases. The V gene's germline CDR1 is GTSNPN and CDR2 SVGIG (reference sequence). The CDR3 totals 14 residues. Trimming cost V 8 bases and J 2 bases; bases outside gene matches: 9. For the CDR3, the DNA is TGTGCCGGAACAGGGGAAGCGGCTGGAAACACCATATATTTT. It translates to CAGTGEAAGNTIYF. The variable domain in full, with the rest retrieved from reference TRBV30 and TRBJ1-3, is SQTIHQWPATLVQPVGSPLSLECTVEGTSNPNLYWYRQAAGRGLQLLFYSVGIGQISSEVPQNLSASRPQDRQFILSSKKLLLSDSGFYLCAGTGEAAGNTIYFGEGSWLTVV.

This chain links TRBV28 with TRBJ2-3, with 11 bases matching TRBD2. Per the germline V gene, CDR1 is MDHEN and CDR2 is SYDVKM. The ends lost 3 bases at V and 1 base at J; junction bases unmatched: 9. The CDR3 sequence is 18 residues long. The CDR3 protein is CASSLHPLLAGGTDTQYF. CDR3 DNA: TGTGCCAGCAGTTTGCACCCTTTACTAGCGGGAGGCACAGATACGCAGTATTTT.

The V and J genes are TRBV7-2 and TRBJ1-1; 7 bases are shared with TRBD1. CDR1 is SGHTA, CDR2 FQGNSA, per germline. V lost 5 bases and J lost 1; bases outside the gene matches: 10. The CDR3 totals 16 residues. The CDR3 loop is CASSPSTGRGNTEAFF. CDR3 nucleotides: TGTGCCAGCAGCCCGTCGACAGGGCGGGGGAACACTGAAGCTTTCTTT.

V is TRBV28 and J is TRBJ1-5; D remains ambiguous. Per the germline V gene, CDR1 is MDHEN and CDR2 is SYDVKM. This CDR3 comprises 13 residues. Trimming pared 6 bases from V and 7 bases from J, leaving 13 bases between. The CDR3 DNA reads as TGTGCCAGCAGCCCTTGGGGAGGACAGCCCCAGCATTTT. Translated: CASSPWGGQPQHF.

The chain couples TRBV29-1 to TRBJ2-1; unclear D gene. V was cut by 6 bases and J by 5 bases, with 14 bases left in between. The germline V gene encodes CDR1 SQVTM and CDR2 ANQGSEA. The CDR3 covers 13 residues. As DNA, the CDR3 is TGCAGCGTGGAGATGACCGTAAACAATGAGCAGTTCTTC. Its protein product is CSVEMTVNNEQFF.

The chain couples TRBV5-8 to TRBJ1-2, with 7 bases that match TRBD1. This CDR3 is built from 14 residues. V trimming: 3 bases; J trimming: 2 bases; junction bases outside the gene matches: 4. Germline lookup yields CDR1 SGHTS and CDR2 YDEGEE. For the CDR3, the DNA is TGTGCCAGCAGCTCGGGACAGAGAAACTATGGCTACACCTTC. Its protein product is CASSSGQRNYGYTF.

This sequence joins TRBV9 and TRBJ2-2; no definite D call. V was trimmed by 0 bases and J by 0 bases, leaving 3 bases between them. Germline-derived CDR1 and CDR2 are SGDLS and YYNGEE. The CDR3 runs 14 residues. Written as DNA, the CDR3 is TGTGCCAGCAGCGTAGCTGCGAACACCGGGGAGCTGTTTTTT. Translated: CASSVAANTGELFF.

This chain joins TRBV5-4 and TRBJ2-7, with 9 bases lining up with TRBD2. The junction had 13 bases not matched to a gene; V was cut back by 4 bases and J by 5 bases. The V gene's germline CDR1 is SGHNT and CDR2 YYREEE (reference sequence). CDR3 size: 16 residues. Here the CDR3 DNA reads TGTGCCAGCAGCCCGGAGCCTAGCGGGATATCCCACGAGCAGTACTTC. As protein: CASSPEPSGISHEQYF.

The rearrangement links TRBV9 to TRBJ2-1, with D possibly matching TRBD1 (5 bases). CDR1 is SGDLS and CDR2 is YYNGEE in the germline V gene. V lost 1 base to trimming and J lost 6 bases, with 14 bases between them. This CDR3 contains 15 residues. In DNA form, the CDR3 reads TGTGCCAGCAGCGTATTTATAGGAAGGGGCAATGAGCAGTTCTTC. This sequence encodes CASSVFIGRGNEQFF. Based on the CDR3 plus reference TRBV9 and TRBJ2-1, the full variable domain is DSGVTQTPKHLITATGQRVTLRCSPRSGDLSVYWYQQSLDQGLQFLIQYYNGEERAKGNILERFSAQQFPDLHSELNLSSLELGDSALYFCASSVFIGRGNEQFFGPGTRLTVL.

The genes are TRBV4-1 and TRBJ2-1, with 7 bases identical to TRBD1. The J segment lost 5 bases and the V segment lost 3 bases, leaving 7 bases of the junction unmatched. CDR1 MGHRA and CDR2 YSYEKL come from the germline V gene. The CDR3 spans 15 residues. The CDR3 reads CASSHTGEVNNEQFF. The CDR3 DNA reads as TGCGCCAGCAGCCATACAGGGGAAGTGAACAATGAGCAGTTCTTC.

This clone came up once. This rearrangement joins TRBV11-2 to TRBJ2-7; maybe TRBD1 (6 bases). Germline CDR1 SGHAT, CDR2 FQNNGV. The V gene lost 5 bases and the J gene lost 0 bases, with 14 bases spanning the gap. The CDR3 length is 15 residues. The CDR3 loop is CASSNRDPDSYEQYF. The CDR3 coding sequence is TGTGCCAGCAGCAACAGGGACCCTGACTCCTACGAGCAGTACTTC.

The J gene is TRBJ2-3, the V gene TRBV6-4; 9 bases are shared with TRBD2. The CDR3 length is 15 residues. Germline lookup yields CDR1 MRHNA and CDR2 SNTAGT. The V gene end was trimmed by 0 bases and the J gene end by 4 bases; junction bases not matched to a gene: 2. In nucleotides, the CDR3 is TGTGCCAGCAGTGACTCGCTAGCGGGACCAGATACGCAGTATTTT. Translating gives CASSDSLAGPDTQYF.

Notes on this clone: Mismatch with germline at one junction end may stem from a read error. This chain uses TRBV7-8 with TRBJ2-1; no clear D gene. The CDR3 is 14 residues long. CDR1 and CDR2 from the germline V gene are SGHVS and FQNEAQ. CDR3 sequence: CASSIARAYNEQFF. The DNA for the CDR3 is TGTGCCAGCAGCATAGCTCGGGCCTACAATGAGCAGTTCTTC.

This clone has a single count. The chain links TRBV5-1 to TRBJ2-7; 11 bases agree with TRBD1. The germline CDR1 and CDR2 sequences are SGHRS and YFSETQ. The CDR3 length is 14 residues. Trimming at V came to 6 bases and at J to 1 base, leaving 3 bases not matched to a gene. CDR3 DNA sequence: TGCGCCAGCACGAGGGACAGGGGGTCCTACGAGCAGTACTTC. Amino acid sequence: CASTRDRGSYEQYF.

The CDR3 loop is CAWSVGQGYEQYF. The CDR3 DNA sequence: TGTGCCTGGTCCGTGGGGCAGGGCTACGAGCAGTACTTC. V gene TRBV30 combines with J gene TRBJ2-7; D might be TRBD1 (5 bases). With 5 bases removed from V and 3 bases from J, the gap between germline ends came to 14 bases. Per the germline V gene, CDR1 is GTSNPN and CDR2 is SVGIG (reference sequence). This CDR3 comprises 13 residues.

The chain carries TRBV4-2 and TRBJ2-7; D call uncertain. The V and J ends lost 3 bases and 3 bases respectively, with 12 bases between them. Germline V gene data show CDR1 as LGHNA and CDR2 as YNFKEQ. This CDR3 has 14 amino acids. The CDR3 reads CASSQPSRSYEQYF. The CDR3, as DNA: TGTGCCAGCAGCCAGCCCTCGCGGAGCTACGAGCAGTACTTC.

V gene TRBV5-1 combines with J gene TRBJ2-7; 9 nucleotides line up with TRBD1. The CDR3 length is 13 residues. V lost 2 bases, J lost 4 bases, and 1 base stayed unmatched. Germline CDR1 is SGHRS and CDR2 is YFSETQ. CDR3 in amino acids: CASSLQGAYEQYF. CDR3 nucleotide sequence: TGCGCCAGCAGCTTACAGGGGGCTTACGAGCAGTACTTC.

The rearrangement links TRBV27 to TRBJ1-5; perhaps TRBD1 as D (5 bases). This CDR3 is built from 17 residues. The V gene's germline CDR1 is MNHEY and CDR2 SMNVEV (reference sequence). The germline V and J ends were trimmed by 3 bases and 0 bases, with 15 bases remaining between them. In DNA form, the CDR3 reads TGTGCCAGCAGTTTGGTGGGGGGTTCCTATAGCAATCAGCCCCAGCATTTT. Translating it yields CASSLVGGSYSNQPQHF.

J is TRBJ1-5 and V is TRBV5-1; 10 positions match TRBD1. V was clipped by 1 base and J by 0 bases; unmatched bases: 16. This CDR3 has 21 residues. CDR1 and CDR2 (germline): SGHRS, YFSETQ. The CDR3 bases are TGCGCCAGCAGCTTGCCGAGAGAATCCGGGACAGGGGCCTATAGCAATCAGCCCCAGCATTTT. This gives the protein CASSLPRESGTGAYSNQPQHF.

The chain carries TRBV7-9 and TRBJ2-1; D uncertain. This CDR3 is 16 amino acids long. V was cut by 4 bases and J by 0 bases, with 13 bases left in between. Germline lookup yields CDR1 SEHNR and CDR2 FQNEAQ (reference sequence). CDR3 residues: CASSSLMQSSYNEQFF. Here the CDR3 DNA reads TGTGCCAGCAGCTCCCTAATGCAAAGCTCCTACAATGAGCAGTTCTTC.

The chain joins TRBV11-2 to TRBJ1-6, with a possible D match to TRBD1 (5 bases). The CDR3 loop spans 13 amino acids. The V gene's germline CDR1 is SGHAT and CDR2 FQNNGV. V lost 3 bases and J 6 bases, leaving 6 bases between the germline ends. CDR3 loop: CASSLGLNSPLHF. The CDR3, as DNA: TGTGCCAGCAGCTTGGGACTTAATTCACCCCTCCACTTT.

This clone was detected a few times. The V and J genes are TRBV28 and TRBJ1-1; D unresolved. This CDR3 has 13 residues. CDR1 is MDHEN and CDR2 is SYDVKM in the germline V gene. V was shortened by 3 bases and J by 1 base, with 6 bases between the two germline ends. This CDR3 is CASSFSGNTEAFF. The CDR3, as DNA: TGTGCCAGCAGTTTCTCGGGGAACACTGAAGCTTTCTTT.

V and J are TRBV18 and TRBJ1-2; 9 positions agree with TRBD1. This CDR3 has 15 residues. The germline V gene has CDR1 KGHSH and CDR2 LQKENI. V gave up 2 bases and J gave up 3 bases; unmatched junction bases: 4. This CDR3 reads CASSPGTGQDYGYTF. The CDR3 DNA reads TGTGCCAGCTCACCAGGGACAGGGCAGGACTATGGCTACACCTTC.

The DNA of the CDR3 is TGTGCCAGCAGCGGGACTAGATATACGCAGTATTTT. Its protein is CASSGTRYTQYF. The chain employs TRBV5-6 and TRBJ2-3; the match to TRBD2 covers 8 bases. The CDR3 is 12 amino acids. CDR1 and CDR2 (germline): SGHDT, YYEEEE. V shed 4 bases and J 7 bases; nucleotides not matched to a gene: 2.